Listed below are T cell receptor beta chains from one sample, sequenced in a study of glioma-infiltrating T cells after dendritic cell vaccination. The protocol was immunoSEQ multiplex PCR, while the TCRdb copy is restricted to in-frame clones and leaves out a portion. Seen here are 110,000 or so clones, 90% observed once, and the top ten hold approximately 2.7%. Sequenced material: blood, taken after dendritic cell vaccination. Every receptor here comes from a human donor with glioblastoma. The CDR3 runs from the conserved cysteine through the conserved F or W. Each record gives: J gene, CDR3 length, D gene, V gene, clone size, CDR3 protein, CDR3 DNA. D genes are given only for firm matches. Clone size, where shown, is once, few, many, or a class for clones that have expanded.

TRBJ1-1 13 . TRBV9 . CASSVEQITEAFF TGTGCCAGCAGCGTAGAACAGATCACTGAAGCTTTCTTT
TRBJ2-1 12 . TRBV25-1 . CASSEGGRETFF TGTGCCAGCAGTGAGGGGGGACGGGAGACGTTCTTC
TRBJ1-5 14 . TRBV30 . CAWDRKQGNQPQHF TGTGCCTGGGACAGAAAACAGGGAAATCAGCCCCAGCATTTT
TRBJ2-7 13 TRBD1 TRBV9 . CASSRTGSYEQYF TGTGCCAGCAGCCGGACAGGCTCCTACGAGCAGTACTTC
TRBJ2-7 13 . TRBV11-2 . CASSPRLIHEQYF TGTGCCAGCAGCCCCCGACTCATCCACGAGCAGTACTTC
TRBJ2-5 13 . TRBV11-3 . CASTSSGQETQYF TGTGCCAGCACCTCCTCCGGCCAAGAGACCCAGTACTTC
TRBJ1-2 13 . TRBV27 once CALGVQVNYGYTF TGTGCCCTAGGGGTCCAAGTGAACTATGGCTACACCTTC
TRBJ2-2 17 . TRBV18 few CASSPPAGQIHTGELFF TGTGCCAGCTCACCCCCCGCAGGACAGATACACACCGGGGAGCTGTTTTTT
TRBJ2-4 14 TRBD2 TRBV29-1 . CSAAGGAAKNIQYF TGCAGCGCCGCGGGGGGGGCGGCCAAAAACATTCAGTACTTC
TRBJ1-5 13 . TRBV27 . CASSLGLAEPQHF TGTGCCAGCAGTTTAGGGCTCGCTGAGCCCCAGCATTTT
TRBJ1-1 14 . TRBV5-1 . CASSLEAGRSEAFF TGCGCCAGCAGCTTGGAGGCAGGGCGGTCTGAAGCTTTCTTT
TRBJ1-5 16 . TRBV18 . CASEMAGGLEYQPQHF TGTGCCAGCGAGATGGCGGGGGGCCTCGAATATCAGCCCCAGCATTTT
TRBJ1-6 15 TRBD1 TRBV7-8 . CASSSRTGSSSPLHF TGTGCCAGCAGCTCGCGGACAGGGTCTAGCTCACCCCTCCACTTT
TRBJ2-1 14 . TRBV7-8 once CASSLVDFYNEQFF TGTGCCAGCAGCTTAGTCGACTTCTACAATGAGCAGTTCTTC
TRBJ2-7 14 TRBD2 TRBV2 . CASKSGLSSYEQYF TGTGCCAGCAAATCGGGACTAAGCTCCTACGAGCAGTACTTC
TRBJ2-2 16 . TRBV4-2 . CASSQEGGVNTGELFF TGTGCCAGCAGCCAAGAGGGGGGAGTTAACACCGGGGAGCTGTTTTTT
TRBJ1-2 13 TRBD1 TRBV29-1 . CSVEQGAGYGYTF TGCAGCGTTGAACAGGGGGCCGGCTATGGCTACACCTTC
TRBJ2-3 14 . TRBV2 . CASSVGRRGDTQYF TGTGCCAGCAGTGTAGGGCGTAGGGGGGATACGCAGTATTTT
TRBJ2-5 11 . TRBV6-4 . CASKTRETQYF TGTGCCAGCAAGACGAGGGAGACCCAGTACTTC
TRBJ1-1 15 . TRBV4-1 . CASSQPTGKAAEAFF TGCGCCAGCAGCCAACCGACAGGAAAGGCCGCTGAAGCTTTCTTT
TRBJ2-2 14 . TRBV11-3 . CASSLRANTGELFF TGTGCCAGCAGCTTACGCGCGAACACCGGGGAGCTGTTTTTT
TRBJ2-7 14 . TRBV11-2 . CASSLRRLGYEQYF TGTGCCAGCAGCTTGAGGAGGTTGGGCTACGAGCAGTACTTC
TRBJ1-2 14 TRBD1 TRBV5-4 . CASSIGQGANGYTF TGTGCCAGCAGCATCGGACAGGGGGCTAATGGCTACACCTTC
TRBJ2-6 15 . TRBV30 . CAWSQGQGGANVLTF TGTGCCTGGAGCCAGGGACAAGGTGGGGCCAACGTCCTGACTTTC
TRBJ2-7 14 TRBD1 TRBV10-2 . CASSVGTGQYEQYF TGCGCCAGCAGTGTTGGGACAGGACAATACGAGCAGTACTTC
TRBJ1-6 18 TRBD1 TRBV4-1 . CASSPRGQQLSYNSPLHF TGCGCCAGCAGCCCCAGGGGACAGCAACTCTCCTATAATTCACCCCTCCACTTT
TRBJ2-7 16 . TRBV5-1 . CASSYGERQSSYEQYF TGCGCCAGCAGCTACGGGGAAAGGCAGAGCTCCTACGAGCAGTACTTC
TRBJ2-7 11 . TRBV2 . CASSRVYEQYF TGTGCCAGCAGTCGAGTATACGAGCAGTACTTC
TRBJ1-5 16 . TRBV2 . CASSPQRDTYYQPQHF TGTGCCAGCAGTCCGCAACGGGACACCTATTATCAGCCCCAGCATTTT
TRBJ2-1 16 TRBD2 TRBV7-6 . CASSSRTSGPYNEQFF TGTGCCAGCAGCTCGAGGACTAGCGGTCCCTACAATGAGCAGTTCTTC
TRBJ2-1 14 . TRBV9 . CASSAYWSYNEQFF TGTGCCAGCAGCGCCTACTGGTCCTACAATGAGCAGTTCTTC
TRBJ1-5 17 . TRBV12-5 . CASGPGYGIYSNQPQHF TGTGCTAGTGGCCCGGGGTATGGGATATATAGCAATCAGCCCCAGCATTTT
TRBJ1-1 13 . TRBV7-9 . CASSLAGEGLAFF TGTGCCAGCAGCTTAGCCGGGGAGGGCTTAGCTTTCTTT
TRBJ2-5 13 . TRBV29-1 . CSVAVRVGETQYF TGCAGCGTTGCGGTTCGGGTAGGAGAGACCCAGTACTTC
TRBJ1-2 13 . TRBV27 . CASSFPGNYGYTF TGTGCCAGCAGTTTTCCGGGTAACTATGGCTACACCTTC
TRBJ2-2 17 TRBD2 TRBV4-2 . CASSQDPAGDVTGELFF TGTGCCAGCAGCCAAGATCCAGCGGGAGATGTCACCGGGGAGCTGTTTTTT
TRBJ1-2 11 . TRBV2 . CASSELDGYTF TGTGCCAGCAGTGAACTTGATGGCTACACCTTC
TRBJ1-3 16 . TRBV6-1 . CASSEVHNPNRNTIYF TGTGCCAGCAGTGAAGTTCATAATCCGAACAGAAACACCATATATTTT
TRBJ2-5 15 TRBD2 TRBV5-1 once CASSSTGTSMETQYF TGCGCCAGCAGCTCTACCGGGACTAGTATGGAGACCCAGTACTTC
TRBJ2-7 16 TRBD1 TRBV18 . CASSPPTGQGLFEQYF TGTGCCAGCTCACCGCCGACGGGACAGGGGCTTTTCGAGCAGTACTTC
TRBJ2-5 11 . TRBV5-1 once CASSNQETQYF TGCGCCAGCAGTAACCAAGAGACCCAGTACTTC
TRBJ1-3 14 . TRBV15 . CATSRGLSGNTIYF TGTGCCACCAGCAGAGGACTCTCTGGAAACACCATATATTTT
TRBJ2-7 14 TRBD2 TRBV6-6 . CASSYSSGGVEQYF TGTGCCAGCAGTTACTCGAGCGGGGGGGTCGAGCAGTACTTC
TRBJ2-1 18 TRBD2 TRBV15 . CATSSLVGPSGRYNEQFF TGTGCCACCAGCAGCCTCGTGGGGCCTAGCGGGAGGTACAATGAGCAGTTCTTC
TRBJ1-1 15 . TRBV5-4 . CASTLHQGLTTEAFF TGTGCCAGCACCCTGCACCAGGGGTTGACCACTGAAGCTTTCTTT
TRBJ1-5 15 . TRBV5-4 . CASRGVRGEDQPQHF TGTGCCAGCAGGGGTGTCAGGGGTGAGGATCAGCCCCAGCATTTT
TRBJ2-7 15 . TRBV5-1 . CASSFRGIDSYEQYF TGCGCCAGCAGCTTTCGGGGAATCGACTCCTACGAGCAGTACTTC
TRBJ1-1 13 TRBD1 TRBV30 . CAWRATGGTEAFF TGTGCCTGGAGAGCGACAGGGGGGACTGAAGCTTTCTTT
TRBJ2-1 16 TRBD2 TRBV5-1 . CASSLDPSGLINEQFF TGCGCCAGCAGCTTGGACCCTAGCGGATTAATCAATGAGCAGTTCTTC
TRBJ2-5 14 TRBD1 TRBV10-3 . CAISDPWTGETQYF TGTGCCATCAGTGACCCCTGGACAGGGGAGACCCAGTACTTC
TRBJ1-2 11 . TRBV19 . CASRQAHGYTF TGTGCCAGTAGACAGGCTCATGGCTACACCTTC